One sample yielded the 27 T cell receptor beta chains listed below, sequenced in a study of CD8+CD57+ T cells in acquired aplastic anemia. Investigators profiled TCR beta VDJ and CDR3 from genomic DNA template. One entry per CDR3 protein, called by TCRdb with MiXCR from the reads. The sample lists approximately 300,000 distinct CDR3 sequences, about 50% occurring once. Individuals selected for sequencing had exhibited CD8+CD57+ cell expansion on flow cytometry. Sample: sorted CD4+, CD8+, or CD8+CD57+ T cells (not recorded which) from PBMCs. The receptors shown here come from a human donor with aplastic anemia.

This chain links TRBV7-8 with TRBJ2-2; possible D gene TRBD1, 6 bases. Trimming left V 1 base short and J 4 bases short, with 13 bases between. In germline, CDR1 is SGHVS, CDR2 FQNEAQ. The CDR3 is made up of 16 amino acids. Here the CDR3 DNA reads TGTGCCAGCAGCTTAGGGCAGGGGCTACTCACCGGGGAGCTGTTTTTT. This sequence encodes CASSLGQGLLTGELFF.

The chain's CDR3 is CASRALAPNQPQHF. CDR3 sequence (DNA): TGTGCCAGCAGAGCTCTAGCGCCCAATCAGCCCCAGCATTTT. J is TRBJ1-5 and V is TRBV12-3 or TRBV12-4; D gene uncertain. The ends were cut back, 6 bases at V and 3 bases at J, with 12 bases in the middle. The CDR3 spans 14 residues.

In DNA form, the CDR3 reads TGCAGCGCTAATATCTTGTCAACTGGGGCCAACGTCCTGACTTTC. Translated, it gives CSANILSTGANVLTF. The chain combines TRBV29-1 with TRBJ2-6; no clear D gene. V dropped 7 bases and J dropped 2 bases, with 15 bases sitting between them. The germline CDR1 and CDR2 sequences are SQVTM and ANQGSEA. CDR3 size: 15 residues.

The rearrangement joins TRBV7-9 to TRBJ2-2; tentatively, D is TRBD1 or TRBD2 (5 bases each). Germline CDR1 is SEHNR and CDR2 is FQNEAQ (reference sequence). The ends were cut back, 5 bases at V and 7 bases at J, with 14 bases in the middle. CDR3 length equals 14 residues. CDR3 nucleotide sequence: TGTGCCAGCAGCCCTATTGTGAGGGGCGGGGAGCTGTTTTTT. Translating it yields CASSPIVRGGELFF.

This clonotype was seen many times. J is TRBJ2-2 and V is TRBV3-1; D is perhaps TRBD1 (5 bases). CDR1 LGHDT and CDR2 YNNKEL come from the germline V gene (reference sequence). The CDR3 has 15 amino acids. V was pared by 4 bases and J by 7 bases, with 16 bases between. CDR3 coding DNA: TGTGCCAGCAGCCCCTTGTATAGGGGTAACGGGGAGCTGTTTTTT. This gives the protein CASSPLYRGNGELFF.

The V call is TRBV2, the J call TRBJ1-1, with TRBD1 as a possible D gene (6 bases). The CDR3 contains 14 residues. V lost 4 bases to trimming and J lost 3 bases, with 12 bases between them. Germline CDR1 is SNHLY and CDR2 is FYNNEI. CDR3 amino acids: CASSVSGAHTEAFF. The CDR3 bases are TGTGCCAGCAGTGTCTCGGGGGCTCACACTGAAGCTTTCTTT.

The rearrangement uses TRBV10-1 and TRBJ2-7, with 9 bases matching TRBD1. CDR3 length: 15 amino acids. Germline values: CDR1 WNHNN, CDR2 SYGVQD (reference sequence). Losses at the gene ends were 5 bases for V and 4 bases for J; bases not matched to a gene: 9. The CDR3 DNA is TGCGCCAGCAGTCCCTCGGACAGGGGTCCGTACGAGCAGTACTTC. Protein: CASSPSDRGPYEQYF.

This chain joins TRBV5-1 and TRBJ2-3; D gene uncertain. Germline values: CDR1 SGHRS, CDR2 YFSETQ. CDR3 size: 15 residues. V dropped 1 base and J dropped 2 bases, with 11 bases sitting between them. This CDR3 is CASSLRIGTTDTQYF. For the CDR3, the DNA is TGCGCCAGCAGCTTGAGGATAGGCACCACAGATACGCAGTATTTT.

CDR3 in amino acids: CASSIRLVGHGYTF. CDR3 sequence (DNA): TGTGCCAGTAGTATTAGACTCGTTGGGCATGGCTACACCTTC. The V gene is TRBV19, the J gene TRBJ1-2; no definite D call. Trimming stripped 3 bases from V and 6 bases from J, with 14 bases between. There are 14 residues in the CDR3. CDR1 is LNHDA and CDR2 is SQIVND in the germline V gene (reference sequence).

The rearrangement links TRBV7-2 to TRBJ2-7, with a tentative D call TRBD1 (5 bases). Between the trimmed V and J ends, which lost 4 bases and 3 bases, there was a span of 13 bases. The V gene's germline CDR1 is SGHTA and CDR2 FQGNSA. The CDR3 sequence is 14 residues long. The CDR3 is CASSSVIGDYEQYF. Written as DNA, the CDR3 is TGTGCCAGCAGCTCAGTTATAGGGGACTACGAGCAGTACTTC.

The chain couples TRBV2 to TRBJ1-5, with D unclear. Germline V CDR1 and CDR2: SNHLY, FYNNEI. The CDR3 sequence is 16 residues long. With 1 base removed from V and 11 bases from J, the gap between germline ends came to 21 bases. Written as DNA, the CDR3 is TGTGCCAGCAGTGAAGAGACCGGTCGACGACACTCGACCCAGCATTTT. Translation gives CASSEETGRRHSTQHF.

CDR3 region: CAISDGGGTGELFF. The CDR3 DNA sequence: TGTGCCATCAGTGATGGAGGGGGGACCGGGGAGCTGTTTTTT. The chain links TRBV10-3 to TRBJ2-2, with D perhaps matching TRBD1 or TRBD2 (6 bases each). The CDR3 is made up of 14 amino acids. V was pared by 3 bases and J by 5 bases, with 10 bases between. Germline-derived CDR1 and CDR2 are ENHRY and SYGVKD.

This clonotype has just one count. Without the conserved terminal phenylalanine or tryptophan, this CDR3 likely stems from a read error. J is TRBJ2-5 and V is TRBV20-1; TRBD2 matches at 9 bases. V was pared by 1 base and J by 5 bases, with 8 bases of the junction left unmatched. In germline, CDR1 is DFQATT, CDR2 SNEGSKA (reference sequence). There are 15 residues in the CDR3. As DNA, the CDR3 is TGCAGTGCTAGAGCTGCTAGCGGGGTCGGGGAGACCCAGTACCTC. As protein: CSARAASGVGETQYL.

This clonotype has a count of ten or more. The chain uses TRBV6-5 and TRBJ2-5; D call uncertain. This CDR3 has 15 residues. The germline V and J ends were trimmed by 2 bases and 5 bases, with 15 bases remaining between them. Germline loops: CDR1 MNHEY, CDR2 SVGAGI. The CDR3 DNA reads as TGTGCCAGCAGTTACGGCACCCAAGCTAGGGAGACCCAGTACTTC. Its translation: CASSYGTQARETQYF.

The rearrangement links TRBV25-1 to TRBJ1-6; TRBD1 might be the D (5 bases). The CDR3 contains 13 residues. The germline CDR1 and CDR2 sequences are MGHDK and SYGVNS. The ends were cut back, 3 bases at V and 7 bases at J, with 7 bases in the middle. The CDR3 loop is CASSETENSPLHF. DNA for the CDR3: TGTGCCAGCAGTGAGACAGAGAATTCACCCCTCCACTTT.

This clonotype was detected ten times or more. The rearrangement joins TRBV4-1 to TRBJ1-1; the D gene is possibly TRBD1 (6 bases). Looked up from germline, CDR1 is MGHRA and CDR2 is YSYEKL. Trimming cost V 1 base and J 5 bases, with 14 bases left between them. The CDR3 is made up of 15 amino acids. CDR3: CASSQGRQGRTEAFF. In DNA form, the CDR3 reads TGCGCCAGCAGCCAAGGAAGGCAGGGGAGGACTGAAGCTTTCTTT.

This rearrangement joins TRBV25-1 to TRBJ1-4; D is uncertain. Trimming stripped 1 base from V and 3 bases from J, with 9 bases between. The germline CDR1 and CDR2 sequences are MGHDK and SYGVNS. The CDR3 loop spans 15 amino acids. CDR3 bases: TGTGCCAGCAGTGAATTTCGGGGAGCTAATGAAAAACTGTTTTTT. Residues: CASSEFRGANEKLFF.

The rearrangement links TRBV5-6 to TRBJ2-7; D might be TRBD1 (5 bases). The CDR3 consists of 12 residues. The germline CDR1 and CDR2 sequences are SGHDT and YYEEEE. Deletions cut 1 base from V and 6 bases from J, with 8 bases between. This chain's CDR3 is CASSLTRAEQYF. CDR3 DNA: TGTGCCAGCAGCTTGACCAGGGCCGAGCAGTACTTC.

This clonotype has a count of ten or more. The CDR3 DNA sequence: TGTGCCAGCAGTTACTCTCCCGGACGAAGGGGAAACACCATATATTTT. It encodes CASSYSPGRRGNTIYF. This sequence joins TRBV6-5 and TRBJ1-3, with no clear D. V lost 0 bases and J lost 4, with 13 bases in between. This CDR3 spans 16 amino acids. Looked up from germline, CDR1 is MNHEY and CDR2 is SVGAGI.

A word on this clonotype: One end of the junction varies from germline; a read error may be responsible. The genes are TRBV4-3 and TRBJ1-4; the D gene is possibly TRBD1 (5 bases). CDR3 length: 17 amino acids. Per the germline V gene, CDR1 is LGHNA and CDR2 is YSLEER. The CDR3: CASGQDYGQGEEEKLFF. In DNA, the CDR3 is TGCGCCAGCGGCCAAGATTACGGGCAAGGGGAGGAGGAAAAACTGTTTTTT.

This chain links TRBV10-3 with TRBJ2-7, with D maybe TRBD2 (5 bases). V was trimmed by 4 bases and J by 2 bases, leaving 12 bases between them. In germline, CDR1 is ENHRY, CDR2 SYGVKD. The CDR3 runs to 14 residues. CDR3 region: CAISGTAAPYEQYF. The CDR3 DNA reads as TGTGCCATCAGTGGGACTGCCGCCCCCTACGAGCAGTACTTC.

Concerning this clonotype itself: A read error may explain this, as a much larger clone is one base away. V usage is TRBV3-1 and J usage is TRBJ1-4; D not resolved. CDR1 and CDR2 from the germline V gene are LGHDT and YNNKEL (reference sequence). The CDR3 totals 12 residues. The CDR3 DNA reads TGTGCCAGCAGCCAAGGGAACAGAAAACTGCTTTTT. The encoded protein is CASSQGNRKLLF.

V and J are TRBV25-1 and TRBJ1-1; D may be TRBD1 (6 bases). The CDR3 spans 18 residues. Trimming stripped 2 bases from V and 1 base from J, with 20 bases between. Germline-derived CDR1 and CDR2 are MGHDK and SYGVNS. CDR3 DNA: TGTGCCAGCAGTGAAGCTGGGGGGGCGATGAGGGCGAACACTGAAGCTTTCTTT. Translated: CASSEAGGAMRANTEAFF.

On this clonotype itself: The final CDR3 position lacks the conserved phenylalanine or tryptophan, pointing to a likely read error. The CDR3 DNA reads TGTGCCAGCAGCTTAGGCGGGGACACAGATACGCAGTATCTT. Translated, it gives CASSLGGDTDTQYL. This rearrangement joins TRBV7-9 to TRBJ2-3; a weak D match, TRBD2 (6 bases). CDR1 SEHNR and CDR2 FQNEAQ come from the germline V gene (reference sequence). Trimming cost V 1 base and J 2 bases, with 7 bases left between them. The CDR3 covers 14 residues.

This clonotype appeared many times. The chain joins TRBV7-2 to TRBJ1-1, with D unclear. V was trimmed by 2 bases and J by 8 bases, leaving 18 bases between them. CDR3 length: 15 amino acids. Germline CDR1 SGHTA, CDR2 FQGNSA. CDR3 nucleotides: TGTGCCAGCAGCTTATCGATCTTGGCCGCTATCGAAGCTTTCTTT. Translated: CASSLSILAAIEAFF. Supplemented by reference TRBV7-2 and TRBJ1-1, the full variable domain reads GAGVSQSPSNKVTEKGKDVELRCDPISGHTALYWYRQSLGQGLEFLIYFQGNSAPDKSGLPSDRFSAERTGGSVSTLTIQRTQQEDSAVYLCASSLSILAAIEAFFGQGTRLTVV.

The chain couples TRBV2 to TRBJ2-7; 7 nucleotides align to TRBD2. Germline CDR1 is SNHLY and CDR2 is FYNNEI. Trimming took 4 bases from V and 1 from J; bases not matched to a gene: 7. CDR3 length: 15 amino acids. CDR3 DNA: TGTGCCAGCAGTGGCCTAGGGGACTATTCCTACGAGCAGTACTTC. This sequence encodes CASSGLGDYSYEQYF.

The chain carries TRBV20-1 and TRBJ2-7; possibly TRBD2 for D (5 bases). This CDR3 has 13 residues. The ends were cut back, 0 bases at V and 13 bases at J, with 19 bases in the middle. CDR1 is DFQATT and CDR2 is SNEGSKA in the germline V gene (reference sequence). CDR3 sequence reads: CSARESGSPTVYF. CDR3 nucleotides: TGCAGTGCTAGAGAATCGGGGTCCCCTACTGTCTACTTC.